The 20 T cell receptor beta chains given below trace back to one sample, sequenced in a study of T-cell memory formation after mild COVID-19. One entry per CDR3 protein results from TCRdb running MiXCR on the 5' RACE reads. The sample lists some 86,000 distinct CDR3 sequences; 20% to 30% were seen once. Sequenced: PBMCs or a T cell subset sorted from them (not recorded which). The receptors originated from a man aged 18 to 29 who had mild COVID-19 (a few samples of this study predate the infection). Cell type and time point are not known.

The V and J genes are TRBV10-3 and TRBJ1-2, with TRBD1 as a possible D gene (6 bases). This CDR3 contains 13 residues. Per the germline V gene, CDR1 is ENHRY and CDR2 is SYGVKD. The V gene lost 10 bases and the J gene lost 5 bases, with 17 bases spanning the gap. CDR3 coding DNA: TGTGCCACCAGGGTCCGGGGGCGTTATGGCTACACCTTC. Amino acid sequence: CATRVRGRYGYTF.

This chain joins TRBV5-5 and TRBJ2-3; D unresolved. This CDR3 has 15 residues. V shed 1 base and J shed 2 bases, with 11 bases lying between them. CDR1 is SGHKS, CDR2 YYEKEE, per germline (reference sequence). This chain's CDR3 is CASSLTGYYTDTQYF. DNA of the CDR3: TGTGCCAGCAGCTTGACCGGGTACTACACAGATACGCAGTATTTT.

This clonotype came up a few times. The chain links TRBV12-3 or TRBV12-4 to TRBJ2-1, with TRBD2 matching over 15 bases. This CDR3 has 14 residues. The J segment lost 9 bases and the V segment lost 6 bases, leaving 3 bases of the junction unmatched. CDR3 amino acids: CASSWTSGGAEQFF. As DNA, the CDR3 is TGTGCCAGCAGCTGGACTAGCGGGGGGGCTGAGCAGTTCTTC.

This clonotype has just a few counts. The CDR3, as DNA: TGTGCCAGCCTGTGGGGGGCCTCGAGCACCGGGGAGCTGTTTTTT. It codes for CASLWGASSTGELFF. The chain combines TRBV2 with TRBJ2-2, with D tentatively TRBD1 or TRBD2 (6 bases each). This CDR3 is 15 amino acids long. The germline V and J ends were trimmed by 8 bases and 4 bases, with 17 bases remaining between them. Germline V gene sequence: CDR1 SNHLY, CDR2 FYNNEI.

This clonotype was detected only a few times. V is TRBV4-1 and J is TRBJ2-7; D ambiguous. Trimming took 2 bases from V and 0 from J, leaving 8 bases between them. The CDR3 extends over 14 amino acids. CDR1 is MGHRA, CDR2 YSYEKL, per germline. CDR3 protein: CASSQYHGSYEQYF. Here the CDR3 DNA reads TGCGCCAGCAGCCAATATCACGGCTCCTACGAGCAGTACTTC.

This clonotype was seen more than once but under ten times. The J gene is TRBJ2-2, the V gene TRBV6-5; the match to TRBD1 covers 9 bases. Per germline, CDR1 MNHEY and CDR2 SVGAGI. The ends lost 5 bases at V and 5 bases at J; junction bases unmatched: 6. CDR3 length: 15 residues. The CDR3 loop reads CASSPTGTGTGELFF. In DNA, the CDR3 is TGTGCCAGCAGTCCGACCGGGACAGGGACCGGGGAGCTGTTTTTT.

J is TRBJ2-5 and V is TRBV20-1, with a tentative D call TRBD2 (5 bases). The CDR3 contains 13 residues. CDR1 and CDR2 (germline): DFQATT, SNEGSKA (reference sequence). The V gene lost 1 base and the J gene lost 0 bases, with 6 bases spanning the gap. CDR3 region: CSARAGDQETQYF. CDR3 DNA: TGCAGTGCTAGAGCCGGGGACCAAGAGACCCAGTACTTC.

V usage is TRBV29-1 and J usage is TRBJ2-3; 11 bases agree with TRBD2. The CDR3 covers 18 residues. Germline V gives CDR1 SQVTM, CDR2 ANQGSEA. Trimming cost V 2 bases and J 2 bases; bases outside gene matches: 12. The CDR3 DNA is TGCAGCGTTGAAAGGCTAGCGGGGGGCGGTGGTGACACAGATACGCAGTATTTT. This codes for CSVERLAGGGGDTDTQYF.

The rearrangement links TRBV4-3 to TRBJ2-5; D possibly corresponds to TRBD2 (6 bases). Germline assignment: CDR1 LGHNA and CDR2 YSLEER. The CDR3 is 11 residues long. The germline V and J ends were trimmed by 1 base and 10 bases, with 7 bases remaining between them. The CDR3 region has the DNA TGCGCCAGCAGCCAAGGGGGGGACCAGTACTTC. It codes for CASSQGGDQYF.

This clonotype has only a few counts. The genes are TRBV4-3 and TRBJ2-3, with D tentatively TRBD1 (6 bases). The CDR3 loop spans 15 amino acids. V gave up 0 bases and J gave up 4 bases, with 11 bases separating them. Per germline, CDR1 LGHNA and CDR2 YSLEER. CDR3 amino acids: CASSQDRGSPDTQYF. The CDR3 DNA follows: TGCGCCAGCAGCCAAGATAGGGGGAGCCCAGATACGCAGTATTTT.

This clonotype was detected only a few times. V is TRBV6-5 and J is TRBJ2-2; TRBD2 aligns across 10 bases. The CDR3 is made up of 14 amino acids. V trimming: 8 bases; J trimming: 7 bases; junction bases outside the gene matches: 7. Germline loops: CDR1 MNHEY, CDR2 SVGAGI. DNA of the CDR3: TGTGCCAGCTCGAGCGGGGGGGTCGTCGGGGAGCTGTTTTTT. Its protein is CASSSGGVVGELFF.

This clonotype was recorded a few times. The CDR3 region is CASSLVGGPNYGYTF. CDR3 DNA sequence: TGCGCCAGCAGCTTGGTCGGGGGGCCAAACTATGGCTACACCTTC. The rearrangement uses TRBV5-1 and TRBJ1-2, with a tentative D call TRBD1 (6 bases). V was clipped by 0 bases and J by 2 bases, with 11 bases between them. The CDR3 has 15 residues. Germline assignment: CDR1 SGHRS and CDR2 YFSETQ.

The chain carries TRBV21-1 and TRBJ1-1. TRBV21-1 is a recognized pseudogene. The CDR3 length is 12 residues. The CDR3 region is CASSAAYRSAFF. DNA of the CDR3: TGTGCCAGCAGCGCCGCCTACCGGTCCGCTTTCTTT.

The genes are TRBV5-5 and TRBJ1-5; unclear D gene. In germline, CDR1 is SGHKS, CDR2 YYEKEE (reference sequence). This CDR3 region has 15 residues. Trimming cost V 6 bases and J 7 bases, with 20 bases left between them. The CDR3 region is CASTPLDGLGQPQHF. CDR3 in DNA: TGTGCCAGCACCCCCCTGGACGGCCTAGGGCAGCCCCAGCATTTT.

V and J are TRBV25-1 and TRBJ1-1; TRBD1 is a possible D gene (6 bases). Germline CDR1 is MGHDK and CDR2 is SYGVNS. V shed 3 bases and J shed 2 bases, with 13 bases lying between them. CDR3 length: 15 amino acids. CDR3 in DNA: TGTGCCAGCAGTGAGGCGGGCAGGGGAAACACTGAAGCTTTCTTT. Protein product: CASSEAGRGNTEAFF.

The chain combines TRBV29-1 with TRBJ1-2, with 8 bases identical to TRBD1. Germline V gene sequence: CDR1 SQVTM, CDR2 ANQGSEA. Trimming took 6 bases from V and 7 from J; bases not matched to a gene: 1. The CDR3 is made up of 10 amino acids. The CDR3 protein is CSVQGVGYTF. The CDR3 DNA sequence: TGCAGCGTACAGGGGGTTGGCTACACCTTC.

The chain carries TRBV12-5 and TRBJ2-7; D ambiguous. The germline CDR1 and CDR2 sequences are LGHNT and FRNRAP. There are 15 residues in the CDR3. Trimming shortened V by 6 bases and J by 3 bases, and 18 bases separated the two germline ends. CDR3 protein: CASGPGSVPLYEQYF. DNA of the CDR3: TGTGCTAGTGGCCCCGGGTCTGTCCCCCTCTACGAGCAGTACTTC. The full variable domain, completed using reference TRBV12-5 and TRBJ2-7, is DARVTQTPRHKVTEMGQEVTMRCQPILGHNTVFWYRQTMMQGLELLAYFRNRAPLDDSGMPKDRFSAEMPDATLATLKIQPSEPRDSAVYFCASGPGSVPLYEQYFGPGTRLTVT.

The chain uses TRBV5-1 and TRBJ2-3, with D unresolved. Germline V gene lookup returns CDR1 SGHRS and CDR2 YFSETQ. This CDR3 is built from 14 residues. Trimming left V 3 bases short and J 1 base short, with 9 bases between. The CDR3 DNA follows: TGCGCCAGCAGCTCCGGACGAGGCACAGATACGCAGTATTTT. Its translation is CASSSGRGTDTQYF.

The J gene is TRBJ1-2, the V gene TRBV6-1; 10 bases fit TRBD1. This CDR3 has 12 residues. Germline V gene sequence: CDR1 MNHNS, CDR2 SASEGT. The junction had 1 base not matched to a gene; V was cut back by 6 bases and J by 6 bases. This CDR3 reads CASRDRGDGYTF. The CDR3 DNA reads TGTGCCAGCAGGGACAGGGGGGATGGCTACACCTTC.

This clonotype was seen only a few times. This chain connects TRBV28 to TRBJ1-3; D ambiguous. The V gene lost 1 base and the J gene lost 7 bases, with 11 bases spanning the gap. The V gene's germline CDR1 is MDHEN and CDR2 SYDVKM. The CDR3 length is 14 residues. For the CDR3, the DNA is TGTGCCAGCAGTTTATTAGCAGGAAGGAACACCATATATTTT. Its protein product is CASSLLAGRNTIYF.